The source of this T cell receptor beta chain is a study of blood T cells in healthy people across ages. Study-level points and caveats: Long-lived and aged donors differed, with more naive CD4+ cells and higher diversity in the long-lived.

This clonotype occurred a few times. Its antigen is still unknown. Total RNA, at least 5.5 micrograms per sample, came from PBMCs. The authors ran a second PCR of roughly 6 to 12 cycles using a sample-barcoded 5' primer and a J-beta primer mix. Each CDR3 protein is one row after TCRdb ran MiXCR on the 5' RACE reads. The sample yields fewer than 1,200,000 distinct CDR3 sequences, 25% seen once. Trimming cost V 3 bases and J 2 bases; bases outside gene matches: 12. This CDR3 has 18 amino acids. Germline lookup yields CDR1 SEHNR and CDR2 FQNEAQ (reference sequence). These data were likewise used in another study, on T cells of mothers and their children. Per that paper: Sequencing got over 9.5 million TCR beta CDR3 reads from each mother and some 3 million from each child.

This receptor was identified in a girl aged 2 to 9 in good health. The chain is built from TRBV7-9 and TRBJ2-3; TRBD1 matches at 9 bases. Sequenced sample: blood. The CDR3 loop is CASSFPPGQGGFTDTQYF. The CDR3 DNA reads TGTGCCAGCAGCTTTCCTCCGGGACAGGGAGGGTTCACAGATACGCAGTATTTT.